Listed here is a single T cell receptor beta chain. Its antigen is not yet known. It has no much larger one-base neighbor in the sample; base qualities were not kept. These data come from a study of CD8+ T cells in alopecia areata (dated by TCRdb to 2016 to 2019). About the study as a whole: To study T cell clonal expansion in alopecia areata, the researchers applied high-throughput TCRbeta sequencing to both the C3H/HeJ mouse model and human patients. Scalp clonality was compared across normal scalp (n=4), patchy alopecia areata scalp (n=8), and alopecia totalis/universalis scalp (n=8). TCRbeta CDR3 regions were amplified by immunoSEQ multiplex PCR with 35 Vbeta forward and 13 Jbeta reverse primers. Scalp tissue and sorted CD4+ and CD8+ peripheral blood T cells from patchy and totalis/universalis alopecia areata patients and from healthy controls were covered by human TCRbeta sequencing. RNA was obtained with the PAXgene miRNA kit for fixed scalp, the miRNeasy kit for PBMCs, and the RNeasy kit for mouse skin. General study outcomes and caveats: Compared with normal scalp, lesional scalp, particularly in alopecia totalis/universalis, had higher clonality and more expanded CD8+ clones, which suggests antigenic drive. Shared TCR sequences between patients were less evident than in mice, which may be partly attributable to HLA diversity in the patient population. Unlike mouse skin, which is dominated by gammadelta T cells, normal human skin has resident alphabeta T cells that are also sequenced, and this complicates analysis of the scalp TCR repertoire.

Peripheral blood and lesional scalp punch biopsies were obtained from patients with alopecia areata. After PBMCs were isolated by density centrifugation and stained for CD3, CD4 and CD8, a FACSAria was used to sort CD4+ and CD8+ T cells. As part of a multicenter biomarker study, untreated alopecia areata patients were recruited. For about 5 biomarker-study patients, blood CD8+ T cells were further sorted into NKG2D-low and NKG2D-high fractions. Preparation of the library involved the immunoSEQ multiplex PCR assay. For TCR sequencing, RNA was extracted from every sample and reverse transcribed into cDNA to serve as template. SuperScript III was used for first-strand cDNA synthesis, primed with a 2:1 mix of oligo-dT and random hexamers. A synthetic immune receptor repertoire was used to assess amplification bias, and residual bias was removed computationally. In the source study's methods: Raw reads were preprocessed to remove errors, and CDR3 was defined according to IMGT conventions as the region from the conserved cysteine to phenylalanine. Clonality was calculated as 1 minus Shannon entropy normalized by log2 of the number of productive unique TCRs. Whether each scalp clone was CD4 or CD8 was inferred by checking scalp TCRbeta sequences against the CD4 and CD8 repertoires from sorted blood. TCRdb re-hosts the immuneACCESS table, in-frame sequences only. Its copies lack some clones; in the studies checked, an unresolved V gene accounts for under half of them, and the cause for the rest is not known. V and J calls plus clone size are reproduced from that table; the DNA served to infer D and trimming. Present in this sample are 100,000 to 120,000 clones, approximately 50% of which were seen just once. The top ten hold around a quarter of the sample.

Sequencing used NKG2D-low CD8+ T cells sorted from blood. The cell subset or site label corresponds to: sorted CD8+ NKG2D-low blood T cells. The clonotype originates from a human donor with alopecia areata.

At the DNA level, the sequence is TGCGCCAGCAGGTCGACAGGATCCGATGGCTACACCTTC. This translates into CASRSTGSDGYTF. The receptor chain draws on TRBV5-1 and TRBJ1-2; matching of 6 bases hints at TRBD1 as the D gene. Relative to germline, V is 5 bases shorter and J is 6 bases shorter, with 14 bases between their ends. CDR1 SGHRS and CDR2 YFSETQ are derived from the germline V gene. Taken from cysteine to phenylalanine, the CDR3 has 13 residues. Left in the record is the CDR3 DNA by itself, 39 bases read in frame from the first base.